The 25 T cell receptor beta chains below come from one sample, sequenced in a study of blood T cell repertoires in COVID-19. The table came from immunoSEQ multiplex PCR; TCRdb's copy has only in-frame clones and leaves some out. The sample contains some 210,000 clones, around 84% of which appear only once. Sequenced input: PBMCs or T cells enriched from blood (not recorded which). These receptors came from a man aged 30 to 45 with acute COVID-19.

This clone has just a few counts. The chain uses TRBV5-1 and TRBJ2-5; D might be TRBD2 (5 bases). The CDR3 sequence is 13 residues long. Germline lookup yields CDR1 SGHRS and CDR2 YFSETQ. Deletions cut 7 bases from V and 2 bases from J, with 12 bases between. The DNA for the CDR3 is TGCGCCAGCCGCCCCCCGGGGCAAGAGACCCAGTACTTC. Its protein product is CASRPPGQETQYF.

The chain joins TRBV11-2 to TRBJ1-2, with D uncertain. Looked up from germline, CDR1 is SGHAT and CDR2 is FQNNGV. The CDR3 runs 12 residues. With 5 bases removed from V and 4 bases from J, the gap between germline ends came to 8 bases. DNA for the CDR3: TGTGCCAGCAGCCACACGTCCTATGGCTACACCTTC. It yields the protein CASSHTSYGYTF.

CDR3 residues: CASREQGWYEQYF. For the CDR3, the DNA is TGTGCCAGCAGAGAACAGGGGTGGTACGAGCAGTACTTC. V gene TRBV28 combines with J gene TRBJ2-7; 7 bases match TRBD1. Germline V gives CDR1 MDHEN, CDR2 SYDVKM. The CDR3 contains 13 residues. V lost 6 bases and J lost 4; bases outside the gene matches: 6.

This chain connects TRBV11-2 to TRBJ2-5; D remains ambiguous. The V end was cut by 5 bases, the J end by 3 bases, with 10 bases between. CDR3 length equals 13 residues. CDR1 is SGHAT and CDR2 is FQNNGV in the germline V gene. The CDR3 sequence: CASSPPGEETQYF. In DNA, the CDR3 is TGTGCCAGCAGCCCTCCGGGTGAAGAGACCCAGTACTTC.

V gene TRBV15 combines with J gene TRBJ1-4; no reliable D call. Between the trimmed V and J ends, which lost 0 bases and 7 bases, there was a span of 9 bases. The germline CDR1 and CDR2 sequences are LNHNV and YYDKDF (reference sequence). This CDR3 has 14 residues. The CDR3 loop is CATSRDVGGEKLFF. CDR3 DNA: TGTGCCACCAGCAGAGATGTAGGAGGTGAAAAACTGTTTTTT. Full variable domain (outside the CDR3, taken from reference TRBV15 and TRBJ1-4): DAMVIQNPRYQVTQFGKPVTLSCSQTLNHNVMYWYQQKSSQAPKLLFHYYDKDFNNEADTPDNFQSRRPNTSFCFLDIRSPGLGDTAMYLCATSRDVGGEKLFFGSGTQLSVL.

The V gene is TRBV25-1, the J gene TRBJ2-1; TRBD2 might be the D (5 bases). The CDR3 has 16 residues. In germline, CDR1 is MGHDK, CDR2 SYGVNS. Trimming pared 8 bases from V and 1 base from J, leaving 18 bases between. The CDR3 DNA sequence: TGTGCCAGCCCGGCGCGAGGGCCGAATTCCTACAATGAGCAGTTCTTC. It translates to CASPARGPNSYNEQFF.

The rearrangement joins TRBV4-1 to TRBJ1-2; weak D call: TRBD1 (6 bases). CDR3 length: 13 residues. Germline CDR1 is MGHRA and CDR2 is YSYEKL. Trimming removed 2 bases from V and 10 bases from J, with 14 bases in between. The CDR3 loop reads CASSQRQASSYTF. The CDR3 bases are TGCGCCAGCAGCCAAAGACAGGCCTCGTCCTACACCTTC.

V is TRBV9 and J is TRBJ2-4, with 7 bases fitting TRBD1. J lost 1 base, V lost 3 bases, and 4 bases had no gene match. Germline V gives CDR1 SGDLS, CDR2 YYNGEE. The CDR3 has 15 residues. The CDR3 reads CASSAEQGAKNIQYF. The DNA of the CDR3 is TGTGCCAGCAGCGCCGAACAGGGGGCCAAAAACATTCAGTACTTC. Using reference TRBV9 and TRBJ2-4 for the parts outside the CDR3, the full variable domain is DSGVTQTPKHLITATGQRVTLRCSPRSGDLSVYWYQQSLDQGLQFLIQYYNGEERAKGNILERFSAQQFPDLHSELNLSSLELGDSALYFCASSAEQGAKNIQYFGAGTRLSVL.

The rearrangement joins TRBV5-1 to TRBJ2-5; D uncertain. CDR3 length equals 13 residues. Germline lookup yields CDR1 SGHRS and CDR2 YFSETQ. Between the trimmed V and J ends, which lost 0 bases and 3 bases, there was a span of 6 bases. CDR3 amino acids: CASSLALEETQYF. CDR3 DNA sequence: TGCGCCAGCAGCTTGGCCCTCGAAGAGACCCAGTACTTC. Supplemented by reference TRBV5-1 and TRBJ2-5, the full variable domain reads KAGVTQTPRYLIKTRGQQVTLSCSPISGHRSVSWYQQTPGQGLQFLFEYFSETQRNKGNFPGRFSGRQFSNSRSEMNVSTLELGDSALYLCASSLALEETQYFGPGTRLLVL.

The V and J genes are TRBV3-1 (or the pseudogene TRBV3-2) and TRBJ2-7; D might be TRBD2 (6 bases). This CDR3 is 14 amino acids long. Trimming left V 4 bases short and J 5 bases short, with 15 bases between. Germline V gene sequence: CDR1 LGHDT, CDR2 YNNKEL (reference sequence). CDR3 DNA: TGTGCCAGCAGCCGCCGGGACTTCCTCGACGAGCAGTACTTC. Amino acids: CASSRRDFLDEQYF.

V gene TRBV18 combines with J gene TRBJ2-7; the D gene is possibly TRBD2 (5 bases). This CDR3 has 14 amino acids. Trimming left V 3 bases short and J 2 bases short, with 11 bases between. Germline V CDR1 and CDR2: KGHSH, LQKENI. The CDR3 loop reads CASSPSAGPYEQYF. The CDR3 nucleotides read TGTGCCAGCTCACCCTCCGCGGGTCCCTACGAGCAGTACTTC.

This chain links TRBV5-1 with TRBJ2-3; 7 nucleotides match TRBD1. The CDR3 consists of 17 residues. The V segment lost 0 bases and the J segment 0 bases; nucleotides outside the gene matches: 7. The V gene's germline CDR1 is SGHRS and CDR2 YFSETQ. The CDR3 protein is CASSLEWRTGSTDTQYF. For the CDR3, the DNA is TGCGCCAGCAGCTTGGAATGGCGGACAGGTAGCACAGATACGCAGTATTTT.

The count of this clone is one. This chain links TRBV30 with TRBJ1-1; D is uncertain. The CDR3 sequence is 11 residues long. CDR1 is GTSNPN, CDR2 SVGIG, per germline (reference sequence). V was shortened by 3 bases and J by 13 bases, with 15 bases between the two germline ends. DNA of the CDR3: TGTGCCTGGAGGGGCGGGTCCGAGGTTTTCTTT. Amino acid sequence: CAWRGGSEVFF. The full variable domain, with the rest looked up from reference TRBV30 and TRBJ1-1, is SQTIHQWPATLVQPVGSPLSLECTVEGTSNPNLYWYRQAAGRGLQLLFYSVGIGQISSEVPQNLSASRPQDRQFILSSKKLLLSDSGFYLCAWRGGSEVFFGQGTRLTVV.

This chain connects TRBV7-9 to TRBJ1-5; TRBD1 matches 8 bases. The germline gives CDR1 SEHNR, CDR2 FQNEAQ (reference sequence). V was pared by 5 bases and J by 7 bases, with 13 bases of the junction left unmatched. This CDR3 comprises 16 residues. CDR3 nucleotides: TGTGCCAGCAGCCCGTCGACAGGGGATGGGCAACAGCCCCAGCATTTT. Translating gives CASSPSTGDGQQPQHF.

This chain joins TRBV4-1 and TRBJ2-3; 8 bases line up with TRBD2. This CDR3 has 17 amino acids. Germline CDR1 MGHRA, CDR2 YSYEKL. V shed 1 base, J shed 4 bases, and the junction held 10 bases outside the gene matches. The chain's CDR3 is CASSQGRGGPPPDTQYF. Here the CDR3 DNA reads TGCGCCAGCAGCCAAGGCCGGGGGGGGCCGCCCCCAGATACGCAGTATTTT.

CDR3 nucleotide sequence: TGTGCCAGCTACGACAGGCAACGAGATAATTCACCCCTCCACTTT. Translated: CASYDRQRDNSPLHF. The chain joins TRBV6-5 to TRBJ1-6, with D perhaps matching TRBD1 (6 bases). The V gene lost 8 bases and the J gene lost 5 bases, with 16 bases spanning the gap. This CDR3 has 15 residues. Germline CDR1 MNHEY, CDR2 SVGAGI.

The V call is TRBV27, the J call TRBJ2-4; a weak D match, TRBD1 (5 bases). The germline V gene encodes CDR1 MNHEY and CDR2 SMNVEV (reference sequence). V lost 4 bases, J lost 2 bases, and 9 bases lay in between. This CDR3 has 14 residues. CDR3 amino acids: CASSSTVTKNIQYF. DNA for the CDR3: TGTGCCAGCAGTTCGACAGTTACCAAAAACATTCAGTACTTC.

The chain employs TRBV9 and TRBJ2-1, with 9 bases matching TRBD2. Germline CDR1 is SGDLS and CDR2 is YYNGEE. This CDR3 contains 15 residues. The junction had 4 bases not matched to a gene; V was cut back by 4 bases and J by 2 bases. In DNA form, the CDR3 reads TGTGCCAGCAGCTCTCGCGGGGGGGCCTACAATGAGCAGTTCTTC. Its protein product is CASSSRGGAYNEQFF.

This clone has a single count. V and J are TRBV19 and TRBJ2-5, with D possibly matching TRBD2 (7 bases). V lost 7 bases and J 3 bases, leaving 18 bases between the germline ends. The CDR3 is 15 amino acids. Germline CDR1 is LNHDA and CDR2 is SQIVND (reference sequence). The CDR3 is CASTDGGAIEETQYF. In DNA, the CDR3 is TGTGCCAGTACCGATGGGGGGGCAATTGAAGAGACCCAGTACTTC.

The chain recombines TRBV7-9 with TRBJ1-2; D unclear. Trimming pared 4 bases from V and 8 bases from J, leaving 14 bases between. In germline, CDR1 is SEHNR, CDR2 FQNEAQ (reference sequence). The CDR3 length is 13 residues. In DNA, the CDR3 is TGTGCCAGCAGCTCGGGTTCTTACTTAGGCTACACCTTC. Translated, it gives CASSSGSYLGYTF. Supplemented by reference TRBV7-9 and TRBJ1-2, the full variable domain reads DTGVSQNPRHKITKRGQNVTFRCDPISEHNRLYWYRQTLGQGPEFLTYFQNEAQLEKSRLLSDRFSAERPKGSFSTLEIQRTEQGDSAMYLCASSSGSYLGYTFGSGTRLTVV.

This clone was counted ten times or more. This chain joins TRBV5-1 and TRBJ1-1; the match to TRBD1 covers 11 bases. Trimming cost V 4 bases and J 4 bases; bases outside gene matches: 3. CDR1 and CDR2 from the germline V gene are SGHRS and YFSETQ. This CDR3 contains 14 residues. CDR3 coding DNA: TGCGCCAGCAGCCCTGGGACAGGGGGCACTGAAGCTTTCTTT. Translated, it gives CASSPGTGGTEAFF. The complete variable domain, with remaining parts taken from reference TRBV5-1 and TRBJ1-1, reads KAGVTQTPRYLIKTRGQQVTLSCSPISGHRSVSWYQQTPGQGLQFLFEYFSETQRNKGNFPGRFSGRQFSNSRSEMNVSTLELGDSALYLCASSPGTGGTEAFFGQGTRLTVV.

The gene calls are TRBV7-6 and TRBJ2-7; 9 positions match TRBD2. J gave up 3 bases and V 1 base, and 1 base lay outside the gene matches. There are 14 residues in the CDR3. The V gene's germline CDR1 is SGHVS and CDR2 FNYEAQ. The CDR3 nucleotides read TGTGCCAGCAGCTTAGTAGCGGGGGACTACGAGCAGTACTTC. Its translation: CASSLVAGDYEQYF.

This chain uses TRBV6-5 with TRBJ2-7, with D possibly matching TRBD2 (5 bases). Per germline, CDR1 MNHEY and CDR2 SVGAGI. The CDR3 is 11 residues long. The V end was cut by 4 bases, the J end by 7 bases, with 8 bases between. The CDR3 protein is CASSSPGEQYF. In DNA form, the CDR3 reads TGTGCCAGCAGTTCCCCGGGGGAGCAGTACTTC.

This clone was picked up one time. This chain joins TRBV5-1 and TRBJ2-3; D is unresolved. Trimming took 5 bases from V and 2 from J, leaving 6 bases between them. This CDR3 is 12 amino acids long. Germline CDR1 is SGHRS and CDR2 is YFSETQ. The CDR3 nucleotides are TGCGCCAGCAGTCATCACACAGATACGCAGTATTTT. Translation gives CASSHHTDTQYF.

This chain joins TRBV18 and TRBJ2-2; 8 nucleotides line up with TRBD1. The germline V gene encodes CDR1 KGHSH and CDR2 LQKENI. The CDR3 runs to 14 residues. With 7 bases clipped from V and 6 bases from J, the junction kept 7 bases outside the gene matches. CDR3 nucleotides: TGTGCCAGCTACTGGGGACAGGTGTCCGGGGAGCTGTTTTTT. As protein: CASYWGQVSGELFF.